This T cell receptor (beta chain) came from a study of blood T cell repertoires in COVID-19. As for the study in general: In each case, the material was cDNA or gDNA derived from T cells, B-cell-depleted T cells, or PBMCs.

The CDR3 is made up of 15 amino acids. The ends lost 4 bases at V and 6 bases at J; junction bases unmatched: 5. In germline, CDR1 is SEHNR, CDR2 FQNEAQ (reference sequence). Here immunoSEQ multiplex PCR was the method, and the copy in TCRdb shows in-frame clones only, minus some. This table holds roughly 43,000 clones, over 75% found once. The receptor was derived from a human donor in a cohort sampled during active COVID-19. Source material: peripheral blood. The chain recombines TRBV7-9 with TRBJ1-6, with 8 bases fitting TRBD1. CDR3 region: CASSSGTGLNSPLHF. CDR3 nucleotide sequence: TGTGCCAGCAGCTCCGGGACAGGACTTAATTCACCCCTCCACTTT.